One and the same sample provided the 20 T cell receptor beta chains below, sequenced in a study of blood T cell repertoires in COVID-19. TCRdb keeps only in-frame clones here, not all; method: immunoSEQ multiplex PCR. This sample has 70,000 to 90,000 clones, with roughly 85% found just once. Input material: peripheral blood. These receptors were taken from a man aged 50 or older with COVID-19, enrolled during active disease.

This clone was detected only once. CDR3 sequence reads: CASSPGTPYEQYF. The DNA of the CDR3 is TGTGCCAGCAGTCCGGGGACTCCCTACGAGCAGTACTTC. V and J are TRBV12-3 or TRBV12-4 and TRBJ2-7; tentatively, D is TRBD2 (6 bases). V dropped 5 bases and J dropped 2 bases, with 10 bases sitting between them. The CDR3 totals 13 residues.

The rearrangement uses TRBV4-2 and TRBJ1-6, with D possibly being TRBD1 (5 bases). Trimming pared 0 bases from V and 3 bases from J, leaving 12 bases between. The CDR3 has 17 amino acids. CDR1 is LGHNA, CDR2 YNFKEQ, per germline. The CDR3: CASSQEGGVVYNSPLHF. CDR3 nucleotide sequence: TGTGCCAGCAGCCAAGAGGGGGGGGTAGTCTATAATTCACCCCTCCACTTT.

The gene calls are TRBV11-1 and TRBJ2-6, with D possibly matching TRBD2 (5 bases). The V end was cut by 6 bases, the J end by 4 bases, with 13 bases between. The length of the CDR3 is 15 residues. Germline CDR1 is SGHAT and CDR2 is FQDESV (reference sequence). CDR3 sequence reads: CASSLTRLGANVLTF. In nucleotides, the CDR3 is TGTGCCAGCAGTCTTACTAGGTTAGGGGCCAACGTCCTGACTTTC.

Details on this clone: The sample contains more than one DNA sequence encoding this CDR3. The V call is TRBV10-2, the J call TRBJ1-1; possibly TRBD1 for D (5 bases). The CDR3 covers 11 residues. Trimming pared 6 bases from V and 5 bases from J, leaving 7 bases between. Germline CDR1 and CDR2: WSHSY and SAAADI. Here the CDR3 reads CASRGGTEAFF. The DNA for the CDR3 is TGCGCCAGCAGGGGGGGGACTGAAGCTTTCTTT.

The CDR3 bases are TGTGCCAGCAGTTCTGCACTCGGACAGGGAAGCAATCAGCCCCAGCATTTT. It encodes CASSSALGQGSNQPQHF. This chain links TRBV6-2 or TRBV6-3 with TRBJ1-5; 8 bases align to TRBD1. V was clipped by 4 bases and J by 1 base; unmatched bases: 9. The CDR3 is made up of 17 amino acids. Germline loops: CDR1 MNHEY, CDR2 SVGEGT.

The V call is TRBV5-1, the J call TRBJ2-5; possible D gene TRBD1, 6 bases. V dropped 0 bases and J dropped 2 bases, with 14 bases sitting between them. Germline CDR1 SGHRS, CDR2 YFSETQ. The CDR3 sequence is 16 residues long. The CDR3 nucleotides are TGCGCCAGCAGCTTGGGGGGGCAGTCGGGACAAGAGACCCAGTACTTC. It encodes CASSLGGQSGQETQYF.

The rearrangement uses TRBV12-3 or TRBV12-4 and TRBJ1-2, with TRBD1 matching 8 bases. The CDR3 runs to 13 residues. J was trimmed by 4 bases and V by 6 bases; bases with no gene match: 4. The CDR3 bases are TGTGCCAGCAGGCGTACAGGGGGCTATGGCTACACCTTC. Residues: CASRRTGGYGYTF.

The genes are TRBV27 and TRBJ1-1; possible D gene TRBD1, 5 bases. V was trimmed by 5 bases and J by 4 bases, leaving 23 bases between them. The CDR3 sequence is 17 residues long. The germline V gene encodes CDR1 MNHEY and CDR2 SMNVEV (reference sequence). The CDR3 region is CASSREDVWGVATEAFF. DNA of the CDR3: TGTGCCAGCAGTCGGGAGGATGTCTGGGGGGTCGCCACTGAAGCTTTCTTT.

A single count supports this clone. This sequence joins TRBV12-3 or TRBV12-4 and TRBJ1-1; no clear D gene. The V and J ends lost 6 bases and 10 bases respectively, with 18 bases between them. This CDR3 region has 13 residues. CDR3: CASSPRVDLGAFF. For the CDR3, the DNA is TGTGCCAGCAGCCCTAGAGTTGACCTCGGAGCTTTCTTT.

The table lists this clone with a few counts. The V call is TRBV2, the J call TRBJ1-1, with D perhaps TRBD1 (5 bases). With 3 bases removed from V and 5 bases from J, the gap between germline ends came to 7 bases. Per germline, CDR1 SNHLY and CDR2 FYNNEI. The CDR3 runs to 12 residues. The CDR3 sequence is CASSDRDTEAFF. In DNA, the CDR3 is TGTGCCAGCAGTGACAGGGATACTGAAGCTTTCTTT. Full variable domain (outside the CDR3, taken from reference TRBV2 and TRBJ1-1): EPEVTQTPSHQVTQMGQEVILRCVPISNHLYFYWYRQILGQKVEFLVSFYNNEISEKSEIFDDQFSVERPDGSNFTLKIRSTKLEDSAMYFCASSDRDTEAFFGQGTRLTVV.

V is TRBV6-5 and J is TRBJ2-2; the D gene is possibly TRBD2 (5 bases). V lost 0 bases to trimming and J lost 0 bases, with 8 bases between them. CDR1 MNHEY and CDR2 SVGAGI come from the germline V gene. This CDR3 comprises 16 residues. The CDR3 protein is CASSYSRRPNTGELFF. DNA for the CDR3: TGTGCCAGCAGTTACTCGCGGAGGCCGAACACCGGGGAGCTGTTTTTT.

CDR3 in amino acids: CASSLVGQGSYNEQFF. The CDR3 nucleotides are TGTGCCAGCAGCTTAGTCGGCCAGGGCTCCTACAATGAGCAGTTCTTC. The rearrangement uses TRBV11-2 and TRBJ2-1, with a tentative D call TRBD1 (5 bases). V lost 1 base to trimming and J lost 0 bases, with 10 bases between them. Germline V CDR1 and CDR2: SGHAT, FQNNGV. The CDR3 contains 16 residues.

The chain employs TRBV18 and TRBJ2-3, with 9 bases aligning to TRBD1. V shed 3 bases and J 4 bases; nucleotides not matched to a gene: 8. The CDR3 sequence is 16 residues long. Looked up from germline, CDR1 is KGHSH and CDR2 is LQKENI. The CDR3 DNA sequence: TGTGCCAGCTCACCTTTTGGACAGGGGTACCCAGATACGCAGTATTTT. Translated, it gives CASSPFGQGYPDTQYF.

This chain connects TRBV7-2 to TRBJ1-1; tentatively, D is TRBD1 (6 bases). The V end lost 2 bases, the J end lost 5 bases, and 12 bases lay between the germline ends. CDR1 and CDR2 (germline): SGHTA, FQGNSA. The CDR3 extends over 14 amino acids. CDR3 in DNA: TGTGCCAGCAGCTTACTGGGGGCGCGGACTGAAGCTTTCTTT. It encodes CASSLLGARTEAFF.

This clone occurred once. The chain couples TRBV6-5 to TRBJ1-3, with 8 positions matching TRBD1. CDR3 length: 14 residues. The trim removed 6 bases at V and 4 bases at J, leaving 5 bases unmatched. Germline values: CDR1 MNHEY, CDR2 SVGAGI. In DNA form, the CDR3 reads TGTGCCAGCAGCCAGGACAGGGAGGGAAACACCATATATTTT. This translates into CASSQDREGNTIYF.

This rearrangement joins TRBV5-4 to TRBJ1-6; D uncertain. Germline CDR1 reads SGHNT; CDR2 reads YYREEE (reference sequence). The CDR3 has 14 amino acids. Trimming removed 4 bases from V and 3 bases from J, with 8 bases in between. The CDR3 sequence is CASSRELYNSPLHF. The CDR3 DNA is TGTGCCAGCAGCCGGGAGCTCTATAATTCACCCCTCCACTTT.

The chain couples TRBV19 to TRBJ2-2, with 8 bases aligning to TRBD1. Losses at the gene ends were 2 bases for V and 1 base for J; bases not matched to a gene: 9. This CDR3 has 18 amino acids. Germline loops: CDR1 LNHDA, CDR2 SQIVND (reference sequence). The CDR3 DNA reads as TGTGCCAGTAGTATAAACCCCGGACAGGGTGTGAACACCGGGGAGCTGTTTTTT. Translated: CASSINPGQGVNTGELFF.

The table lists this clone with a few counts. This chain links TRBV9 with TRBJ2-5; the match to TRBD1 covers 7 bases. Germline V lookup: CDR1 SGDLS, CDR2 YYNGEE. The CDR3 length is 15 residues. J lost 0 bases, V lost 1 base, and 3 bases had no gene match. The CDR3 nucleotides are TGTGCCAGCAGCGTAATAGGGGGCAACCAAGAGACCCAGTACTTC. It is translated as CASSVIGGNQETQYF.

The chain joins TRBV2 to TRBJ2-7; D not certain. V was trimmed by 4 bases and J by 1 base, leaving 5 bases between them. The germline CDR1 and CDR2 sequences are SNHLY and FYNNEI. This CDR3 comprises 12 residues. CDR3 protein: CASSVGSYEQYF. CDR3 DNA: TGTGCCAGCAGTGTCGGGTCCTACGAGCAGTACTTC.

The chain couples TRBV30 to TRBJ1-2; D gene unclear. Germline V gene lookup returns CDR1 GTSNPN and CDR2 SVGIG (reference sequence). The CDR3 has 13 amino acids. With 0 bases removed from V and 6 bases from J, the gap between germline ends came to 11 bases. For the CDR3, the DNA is TGTGCCTGGAGTGTACTAGAGGGCCATGGCTACACCTTC. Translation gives CAWSVLEGHGYTF.